This TCR beta chain is drawn from a study of blood T cell repertoires in COVID-19. Those who participated ranged in age from roughly 18 to 90 years and resided in about 24 US areas. Libraries were prepared by immunoSEQ multiplex PCR; TCRdb keeps only in-frame clonotypes and omits some of them. The sample contains under 300,000 clones, around 90% of which appear only once. Trimming pared 6 bases from V and 5 bases from J, leaving 10 bases between. Germline assignment: CDR1 DFQATT and CDR2 SNEGSKA (reference sequence). This CDR3 has 11 residues. This clonotype was obtained from a woman in her 30s who had recovered from COVID-19. The V and J genes are TRBV20-1 and TRBJ1-2; D unclear. The sequenced material came from PBMCs or T cells enriched from blood (not recorded which). CDR3 nucleotides: TGCAGTGCCAGAAATTCATATGGCTACACCTTC. Encoded protein: CSARNSYGYTF.